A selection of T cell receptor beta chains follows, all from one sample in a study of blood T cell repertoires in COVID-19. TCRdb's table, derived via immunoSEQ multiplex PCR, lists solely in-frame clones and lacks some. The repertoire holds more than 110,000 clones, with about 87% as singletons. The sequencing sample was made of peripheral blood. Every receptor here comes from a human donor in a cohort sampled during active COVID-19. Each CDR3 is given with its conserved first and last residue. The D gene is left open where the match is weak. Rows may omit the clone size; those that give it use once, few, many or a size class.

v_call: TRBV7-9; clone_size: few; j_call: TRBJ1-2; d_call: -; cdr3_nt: TGTGCCAGCAGCCTGGGGCAGGGGCGGTATGGCTACACCTTC; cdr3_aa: CASSLGQGRYGYTF
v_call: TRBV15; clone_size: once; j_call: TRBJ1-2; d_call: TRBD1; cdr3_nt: TGTGCCACCAGCAGAGATCAGGGGGACTATGGCTACACCTTC; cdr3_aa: CATSRDQGDYGYTF
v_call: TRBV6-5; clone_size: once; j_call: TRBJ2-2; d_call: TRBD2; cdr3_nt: TGTGCCACGACGTTAGCGGGAGGGCCTACCGGGGAGCTGTTTTTT; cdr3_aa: CATTLAGGPTGELFF
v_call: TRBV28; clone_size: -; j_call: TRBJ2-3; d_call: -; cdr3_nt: TGTGCCAGCAGTGTGCGGGGCCGCACAGATACGCAGTATTTT; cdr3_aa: CASSVRGRTDTQYF
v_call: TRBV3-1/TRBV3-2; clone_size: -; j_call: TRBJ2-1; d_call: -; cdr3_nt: TGTGCCAGCAGCCTTAGCGGAAGCTCCTACAATGAGCAGTTCTTC; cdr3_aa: CASSLSGSSYNEQFF
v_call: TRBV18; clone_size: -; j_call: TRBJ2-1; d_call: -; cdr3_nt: TGTGCCAGCTCACCGTCTGTATCGGGAGTGGGCAGGGAGCAGTTCTTC; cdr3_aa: CASSPSVSGVGREQFF
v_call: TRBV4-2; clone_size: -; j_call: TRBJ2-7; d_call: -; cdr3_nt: TGTGCCAGCAGCCACGGGCGGGGGCGGTTCTACGAGCAGTACTTC; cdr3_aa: CASSHGRGRFYEQYF
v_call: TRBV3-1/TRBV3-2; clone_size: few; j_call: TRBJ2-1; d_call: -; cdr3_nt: TGTGCCAGCAGCCAATGGACAGTAAACAATGAGCAGTTCTTC; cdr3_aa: CASSQWTVNNEQFF
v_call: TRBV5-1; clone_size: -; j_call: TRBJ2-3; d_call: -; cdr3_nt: TGCGCCAGCAGCTTGGAGGTCTCAGGGTCGCAGTATTTT; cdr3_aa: CASSLEVSGSQYF
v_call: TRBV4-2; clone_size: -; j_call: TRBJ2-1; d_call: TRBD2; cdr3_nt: TGTGCCAGCAGCCAAGATCTAGCGGGCAATGAGCAGTTCTTC; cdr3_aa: CASSQDLAGNEQFF
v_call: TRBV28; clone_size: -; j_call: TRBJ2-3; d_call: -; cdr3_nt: TGTGCCAGCAGTTCGGACACCAGACGTCATACGCAGTATTTT; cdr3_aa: CASSSDTRRHTQYF
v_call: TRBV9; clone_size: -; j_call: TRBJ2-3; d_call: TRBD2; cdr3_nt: TGTGCCAGCAGCGCCTACCTAGCGGACACAGATACGCAGTATTTT; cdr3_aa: CASSAYLADTDTQYF
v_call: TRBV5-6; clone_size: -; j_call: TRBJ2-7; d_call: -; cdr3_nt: TGTGCCAGCAGCTTGTTTCTGGGAGCCTACGAGCAGTACTTC; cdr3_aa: CASSLFLGAYEQYF
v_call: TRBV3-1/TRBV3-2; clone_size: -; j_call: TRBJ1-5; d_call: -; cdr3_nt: TGTGCCAGCAGCCAAACGTACTATCAGCCCCAGCATTTT; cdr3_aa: CASSQTYYQPQHF
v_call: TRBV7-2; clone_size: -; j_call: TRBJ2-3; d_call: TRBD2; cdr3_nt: TGTGCCAGCAGCCCTCGGACTAGCGGGAGGGGTACAGATACGCAGTATTTT; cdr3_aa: CASSPRTSGRGTDTQYF
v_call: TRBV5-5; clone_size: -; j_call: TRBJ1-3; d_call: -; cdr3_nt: TGTGCCAGCAGCCTCGGACATTTAGGAAACACCATATATTTT; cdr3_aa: CASSLGHLGNTIYF
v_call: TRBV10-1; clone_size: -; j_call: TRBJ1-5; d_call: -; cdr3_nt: TGCGCCAGCAGTGGGGACATCCCTCAGCCCCAGCATTTT; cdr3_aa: CASSGDIPQPQHF
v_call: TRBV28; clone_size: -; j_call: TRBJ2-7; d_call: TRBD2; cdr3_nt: TGTGCCAGCAGTTCATTGCCCACTAGCGGGCTGAGCTCCTACGAGCAGTACTTC; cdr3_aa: CASSSLPTSGLSSYEQYF
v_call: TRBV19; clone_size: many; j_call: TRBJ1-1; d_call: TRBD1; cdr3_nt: TGTGCCAGTACCCGACAGGGTAACACTGAAGCTTTCTTT; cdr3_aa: CASTRQGNTEAFF
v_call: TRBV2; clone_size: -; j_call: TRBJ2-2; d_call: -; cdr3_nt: TGTGCCAGCATAGAGCAGGAGAACACCGGGGAGCTGTTTTTT; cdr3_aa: CASIEQENTGELFF
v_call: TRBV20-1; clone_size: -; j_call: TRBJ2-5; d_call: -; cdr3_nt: TGCAGTGCTAGTGCGCGGGCTACTAACCAAGAGACCCAGTACTTC; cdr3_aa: CSASARATNQETQYF
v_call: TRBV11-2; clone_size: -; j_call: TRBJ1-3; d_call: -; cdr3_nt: TGTGCCAGCAGCTCGACCACAGGTGACTCTGGAAACACCATATATTTT; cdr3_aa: CASSSTTGDSGNTIYF
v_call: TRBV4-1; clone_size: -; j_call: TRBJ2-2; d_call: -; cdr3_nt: TGCGCCAGCAGCCCGACAGCGGCGGGGTCCGGGGAGCTGTTTTTT; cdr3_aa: CASSPTAAGSGELFF
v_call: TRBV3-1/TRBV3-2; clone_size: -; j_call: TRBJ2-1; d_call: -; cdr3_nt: TGTGCCAGCAGCCAAGATTGGGGGCCCTCCTACAATGAGCAGTTCTTC; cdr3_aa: CASSQDWGPSYNEQFF
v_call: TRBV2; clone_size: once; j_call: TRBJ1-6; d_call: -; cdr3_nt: TGTGCCAGCAACTGGAGGACCTATAATTCACCCCTCCACTTT; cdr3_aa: CASNWRTYNSPLHF
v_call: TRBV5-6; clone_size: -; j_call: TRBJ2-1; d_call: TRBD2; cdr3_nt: TGTGCCAGCACTCCGACTAGCCGCCTTGTGGAGTTCTTC; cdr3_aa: CASTPTSRLVEFF
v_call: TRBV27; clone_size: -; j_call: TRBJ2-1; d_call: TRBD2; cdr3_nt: TGTGCCACCGGCGGGCGGGGGGGAAATGAGCAGTTCTTC; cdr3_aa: CATGGRGGNEQFF
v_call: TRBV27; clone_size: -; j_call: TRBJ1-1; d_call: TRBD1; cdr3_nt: TGTGCCAGCAGTTATCCCCGGACAGGGGGCGCGGACACTGAAGCTTTCTTT; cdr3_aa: CASSYPRTGGADTEAFF
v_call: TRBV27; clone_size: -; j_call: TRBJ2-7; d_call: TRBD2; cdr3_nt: TGTGCCAGCAGTCCCGGGAGGGCCCGCTACGAGCAGTACTTC; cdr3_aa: CASSPGRARYEQYF
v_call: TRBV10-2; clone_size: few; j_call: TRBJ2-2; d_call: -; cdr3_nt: TGCGCCAGCAAGGGAGCCGCCACCGGGGAGCTGTTTTTT; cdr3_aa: CASKGAATGELFF
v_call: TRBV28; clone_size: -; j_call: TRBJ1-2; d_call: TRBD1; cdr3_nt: TGTGCCAGCAGTCCCCTCGGGACAGGGGCCCTCCTCTATGGCTACACCTTC; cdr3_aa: CASSPLGTGALLYGYTF
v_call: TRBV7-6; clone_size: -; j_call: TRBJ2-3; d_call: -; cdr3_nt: TGTGCCAGCAGGGACGACGAGGGGAGAAGCGGGCAAATCACAGATACGCAGTATTTT; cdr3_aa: CASRDDEGRSGQITDTQYF